This T cell receptor (beta chain) was identified during a study of immune evolution from preneoplasia to lung adenocarcinoma (dated by TCRdb to 2020 to 2023). With respect to the entire study: Immune contexture across lung adenocarcinoma precursors and invasive adenocarcinoma was profiled using immune gene expression, TCR sequencing and multiplex immunofluorescence. POLYSOLVER was used to infer Class I HLA alleles from exome data, while LOHHLA was used to detect allele-specific HLA loss. The immune data were combined with whole exome sequencing and methylation data from the same cohort of nodules. Resected precursor lesions (AAH, AIS, MIA) and invasive adenocarcinomas were compared with paired morphologically normal lung tissue. TCR sequencing data came from approximately 46 patients. A total of about 53 patients with pulmonary nodules who underwent surgical resection were included in the overall cohort. The sample size depended on which specimens were available, not on a prior power calculation. The study reported that some 100 samples were used for TCR sequencing. What the authors observed across the whole study: Normal lung had the highest top T cell clone frequencies, which appeared to decline progressively from AAH through AIS, MIA and invasive adenocarcinoma. All patients were from Japan and China, so applicability to Western populations was uncertain. The findings were based on association rather than direct causation, and larger cohorts with long-term follow-up and longitudinal biopsies were deemed needed. The highest clonality was observed in normal lung, whereas higher T cell density and diversity but lower clonality appeared to be present in later-stage lesions.

Resection was performed on patients in Japan or China between the mid-2010s and the late 2010s. Two lung cancer pathologists independently reviewed H&E slides to confirm the histologic diagnosis of every case. The AllPrep DNA/RNA FFPE Kit was used to isolate DNA from FFPE tissue. Relative to germline, V is missing 7 bases and J is missing 0 bases, with 16 bases of the junction outside any gene match. Taken from cysteine to phenylalanine, the CDR3 has 17 residues. This entry keeps only the CDR3 DNA: 51 bases, framed from base 1. The germline V gene provides CDR1 SGHRS and CDR2 YFSETQ. Remarks on this clone: Its antigen remains unidentified. No base qualities exist here, and no much larger clone lies one base off it.

TCR beta CDR3 regions were sequenced from DNA using the immunoSEQ hsTCRbeta Kit. In the source study's methods: The ImmunoSEQ Analyzer was used to analyse the TCR sequencing data. T cell clonality was defined as 1 minus Pielou's evenness computed on productive rearrangements. The inverse Simpson index, applied to productive templates, was used to measure T cell diversity. T cell density was expressed as TCR beta template counts normalized to usable DNA, with usable DNA estimated by amplifying and sequencing housekeeping genes. TCR metrics were compared across histologic stages using two-sided Kruskal-Wallis tests. TCRdb took this table from immuneACCESS and kept in-frame rearrangements with V and J called. Such tables lack part of the clones; where checked against another copy, unresolved V genes explain under half of the gap, and the rest is unexplained. V and J calls and clone size are those listed in that table; D and trimming were worked out from the DNA. The sample yields more than 10,000 clones; around three quarters were counted once. Clones ranked in the top ten supply around 28% of the sample.

Sequenced input: FFPE normal lung tissue adjacent to the tumor. This clonotype was obtained from a person in their sixties with lung adenocarcinoma. Some clones in this sample may be carry-over from other donors' samples. Here the chain combines TRBV5-1 and TRBJ2-7; 7 central nucleotides agree with TRBD1. DNA sequence: TGCGCCAGCCGCCGGGCCAATACAGGGGCGGGCTCCTACGAGCAGTACTTC. This is translated as CASRRANTGAGSYEQYF.